The 2 T cell receptor beta chains listed next were all sequenced from one sample in a study of T-cell reconstitution after alpha-beta-depleted transplantation in children. The authors prepared the TCRbeta library with unique molecular identifiers. TCRdb reprocessed the PCR reads with MiXCR, giving one entry per CDR3 protein. The repertoire has some 440,000 distinct CDR3 sequences, 15% to 20% of them found once; the top ten carry around 30%. This sample comprised PBMCs, mostly from graft donor cells, obtained 360 days after TCRalphabeta/CD19-depleted stem cell transplant. The receptors derive from a boy under two years old who had a stem cell transplant for Wiskott-Aldrich syndrome, so the T cells may come from the graft donor.

The chain has TRBV28 and TRBJ2-5, with 9 bases fitting TRBD2. With 1 base clipped from V and 3 bases from J, the junction kept 6 bases outside the gene matches. CDR3 length: 16 residues. Germline CDR1 is MDHEN and CDR2 is SYDVKM. The CDR3: CASSLFASGNEETQYF. In nucleotides, the CDR3 is TGTGCCAGCAGTTTATTTGCTAGCGGGAACGAAGAGACCCAGTACTTC.

This clonotype was picked up many times. The chain combines TRBV3-1 with TRBJ2-7; the D gene is possibly TRBD1 (6 bases). Between the trimmed V and J ends, which lost 0 bases and 3 bases, there was a span of 12 bases. CDR1 LGHDT and CDR2 YNNKEL come from the germline V gene (reference sequence). The CDR3 sequence is 15 residues long. The CDR3 region is CASSQDRDRNYEQYF. The CDR3 region has the DNA TGTGCCAGCAGCCAAGATCGTGACAGGAACTACGAGCAGTACTTC.